This TCR beta chain was documented in a study of blood T cell repertoires in COVID-19. The repertoire was sequenced with immunoSEQ multiplex PCR; TCRdb's copy has only in-frame clones and lacks some. The sample lists roughly 80,000 clones, roughly 80% occurring once. The specimen sequenced was peripheral blood. The TCR was taken from a human donor in a cohort sampled during active COVID-19.

The CDR3 nucleotides read TGCGCCAGCAGCTTGGCCCCTAGCGGGTATCAAGAGACCCAGTACTTC. It yields the protein CASSLAPSGYQETQYF. The chain couples TRBV5-1 to TRBJ2-5; 8 positions agree with TRBD2. The V gene end was trimmed by 0 bases and the J gene end by 2 bases; junction bases not matched to a gene: 6. Germline CDR1 and CDR2: SGHRS and YFSETQ. The CDR3 length is 16 residues.